This entry lists 16 T cell receptor beta chains sequenced from one sample in a study of Ad26.COV2.S vaccination and SARS-CoV-2 variants. Some clones are missing from TCRdb's copy, which holds only in-frame ones; the method was immunoSEQ multiplex PCR. Here the sample spans about 450,000 clones, roughly 89% being singletons. This sample's treatment: 15 to 20 received Ad26.COV2.S at low or high dose, single or two shots; several received placebo; per-sample allocation not given. Material that was analyzed had been drawn on day 63 after the first vaccine or placebo injection. The input for sequencing was peripheral blood, taken in a trial of Ad26.COV2.S vaccine versus placebo. Receptors were obtained from a person between 18 and 65 years old who received the Ad26.COV2.S COVID-19 vaccine or a placebo.

This chain connects TRBV30 to TRBJ1-2; D is perhaps TRBD1 (5 bases). V was clipped by 2 bases and J by 0 bases, with 10 bases between them. The CDR3 totals 14 residues. Germline assignment: CDR1 GTSNPN and CDR2 SVGIG (reference sequence). The CDR3, as DNA: TGTGCCTGGAGTCCAGGGATTACTAACTATGGCTACACCTTC. It translates to CAWSPGITNYGYTF.

This chain joins TRBV5-8 and TRBJ1-5, with 10 bases lining up with TRBD1. Germline V gene sequence: CDR1 SGHTS, CDR2 YDEGEE. The CDR3 has 17 residues. J lost 7 bases, V lost 0 bases, and 10 bases had no gene match. CDR3 region: CASSLGDRGPYGQPQHF. The CDR3 nucleotides read TGTGCCAGCAGCTTGGGGGACAGGGGACCTTACGGGCAGCCCCAGCATTTT.

The V and J genes are TRBV19 and TRBJ2-2; no firm D call. The CDR3 is 15 amino acids. Trimming shortened V by 1 base and J by 3 bases, and 9 bases separated the two germline ends. Germline lookup yields CDR1 LNHDA and CDR2 SQIVND (reference sequence). CDR3 sequence: CASSIVLEDTGELFF. The CDR3 coding sequence is TGTGCCAGTAGTATAGTCCTTGAGGACACCGGGGAGCTGTTTTTT.

This rearrangement joins TRBV4-3 to TRBJ2-3; D possibly corresponds to TRBD1 (5 bases). The germline V gene has CDR1 LGHNA and CDR2 YSLEER. Trimming stripped 0 bases from V and 2 bases from J, with 18 bases between. The CDR3 is 18 amino acids. In nucleotides, the CDR3 is TGCGCCAGCAGCCAAGATCAGGGCTCCAATCTATACACAGATACGCAGTATTTT. Protein: CASSQDQGSNLYTDTQYF.

The chain joins TRBV2 to TRBJ1-4; D gene ambiguous. Germline lookup yields CDR1 SNHLY and CDR2 FYNNEI. The CDR3 contains 13 residues. The V end was cut by 2 bases, the J end by 2 bases, with 3 bases between. CDR3 sequence (DNA): TGTGCCAGCAGTGAACTGACTAATGAAAAACTGTTTTTT. Translation: CASSELTNEKLFF.

The chain recombines TRBV27 with TRBJ2-7, with 9 bases lining up with TRBD1. Germline V lookup: CDR1 MNHEY, CDR2 SMNVEV (reference sequence). The CDR3 sequence is 18 residues long. J was trimmed by 1 base and V by 5 bases; bases with no gene match: 15. CDR3 nucleotides: TGTGCCAGCAGTCCGAGTCCCGGGACAGGGTTAGGGTCCTACGAGCAGTACGTC. It yields the protein CASSPSPGTGLGSYEQYV.

V is TRBV7-2 and J is TRBJ1-4; possible D gene TRBD1, 5 bases. The CDR3 has 17 amino acids. The V end was cut by 1 base, the J end by 8 bases, with 20 bases between. Per the germline V gene, CDR1 is SGHTA and CDR2 is FQGNSA. CDR3 in amino acids: CASSLVGRAGQREKLFF. The DNA of the CDR3 is TGTGCCAGCAGCTTAGTCGGTAGGGCAGGGCAACGGGAAAAACTGTTTTTT.

This clone was seen at least ten times. The V call is TRBV2, the J call TRBJ1-3; D gene ambiguous. V was pared by 6 bases and J by 1 base, with 10 bases between. The CDR3 sequence is 14 residues long. CDR1 SNHLY and CDR2 FYNNEI come from the germline V gene. CDR3 loop: CASRAQTSGNTIYF. CDR3 bases: TGTGCCAGCAGGGCCCAGACTTCTGGAAACACCATATATTTT.

This clone was recorded only once. The chain combines TRBV11-3 with TRBJ2-5, with 8 bases that match TRBD1. CDR3 length: 16 residues. Trimming took 1 base from V and 1 from J; bases not matched to a gene: 5. Germline V gene lookup returns CDR1 SGHNT and CDR2 YENEEA. The CDR3 is CASSLGPGQVQETQYF. CDR3 in DNA: TGTGCCAGCAGCTTAGGTCCGGGACAGGTCCAAGAGACCCAGTACTTC.

The J gene is TRBJ1-4, the V gene TRBV13; D might be TRBD1 (5 bases). Per germline, CDR1 PRHDT and CDR2 FYEKMQ (reference sequence). This CDR3 contains 14 residues. Trimming removed 5 bases at V and 0 bases at J, with 7 bases between. This chain's CDR3 is CASSGGSTNEKLFF. For the CDR3, the DNA is TGTGCCAGCAGCGGGGGATCAACTAATGAAAAACTGTTTTTT.

This clone appeared a single time. The chain employs TRBV6-5 and TRBJ1-4, with D possibly TRBD1 on 6 matching bases. V was cut by 6 bases and J by 8 bases, with 13 bases left in between. The CDR3 runs to 13 residues. Germline V CDR1 and CDR2: MNHEY, SVGAGI. CDR3 bases: TGTGCCAGCAGGTACAGGGCGGAGGAAAAACTGTTTTTT. It translates to CASRYRAEEKLFF.

Turning to this clone: At one boundary the junction diverges from the germline segment, which might be a read error. This sequence joins TRBV6-5 and TRBJ1-1; the D is unclear. The length of the CDR3 is 15 residues. Germline values: CDR1 MNHEY, CDR2 SVGAGI. Here the CDR3 reads CASSDSGRVQAEAFF. CDR3 bases: TGTGCCAGCAGTGACTCGGGAAGGGTCCAGGCTGAAGCTTTCTTT.

Worth noting for this clone: This sample also contains other DNA sequences that code for the same CDR3. The V and J genes are TRBV12-3 or TRBV12-4 and TRBJ2-3; D not resolved. This CDR3 has 13 residues. V lost 3 bases and J lost 6, with 10 bases in between. CDR3 in amino acids: CASSLTGPDTQYF. CDR3 sequence (DNA): TGTGCCAGCAGTTTGACGGGCCCGGATACGCAGTATTTT.

This clone has a handful of counts. The V call is TRBV4-3, the J call TRBJ2-4, with D perhaps matching TRBD2 (6 bases). The CDR3 spans 18 residues. Trimming took 0 bases from V and 0 from J, leaving 15 bases between them. Germline CDR1 is LGHNA and CDR2 is YSLEER. The CDR3 reads CASSQDPTAGLAKNIQYF. CDR3 in DNA: TGCGCCAGCAGCCAAGACCCAACAGCGGGTTTAGCCAAAAACATTCAGTACTTC.

This sequence joins TRBV5-1 and TRBJ2-3, with 10 bases that match TRBD2. The V gene end was trimmed by 1 base and the J gene end by 4 bases; junction bases not matched to a gene: 3. The CDR3 is 15 residues long. Germline V lookup: CDR1 SGHRS, CDR2 YFSETQ. The CDR3 DNA reads TGCGCCAGCAGCTTGACCGGGACTAGCGCAGATACGCAGTATTTT. Its translation: CASSLTGTSADTQYF.

This chain links TRBV19 with TRBJ1-2; 7 positions agree with TRBD1. The CDR3 has 18 residues. Trimming cost V 5 bases and J 2 bases; bases outside gene matches: 17. CDR1 is LNHDA, CDR2 SQIVND, per germline (reference sequence). The CDR3: CASSPWPTGRNRNYGYTF. The CDR3 DNA follows: TGTGCCAGTAGTCCATGGCCGACAGGGAGGAATCGGAACTATGGCTACACCTTC.